Listed below are T cell receptor beta chains from one sample, sequenced in a study of blood T cell repertoires in COVID-19. Some clones are missing from TCRdb's copy, which holds only in-frame ones; the method was immunoSEQ multiplex PCR. The sample shows 50,000 to 60,000 clones, 80% to 90% of them seen only once. Source material: peripheral blood. The receptor set was obtained from a man aged 60 to 69 with acute or convalescent COVID-19. The CDR3 runs from the conserved cysteine through the conserved F or W. D genes are given only for firm matches. Clone size is given for some rows only: seen once, a few or many times, or a class if the clone is expanded.

D	V	J	size	CDR3	DNA
NA	TRBV30	TRBJ1-4	once	CAWSPHSEGLFF	TGTGCCTGGAGTCCGCACTCCGAGGGCCTGTTTTTT
TRBD1	TRBV7-9	TRBJ1-4	once	CASSSPPGGGEKLFF	TGTGCCAGCAGCTCGCCCCCAGGGGGAGGAGAAAAACTGTTTTTT
NA	TRBV5-4	TRBJ2-5	once	CASSSGGVGETQYF	TGTGCCAGCAGCTCCGGAGGGGTGGGTGAGACCCAGTACTTC
NA	TRBV6-1	TRBJ1-6	once	CASSEGSQDNSPLHF	TGTGCCAGCAGTGAAGGGTCCCAGGATAATTCACCCCTCCACTTT
NA	TRBV19	TRBJ2-2	NA	CASSIRQNTGELFF	TGTGCCAGTAGTATAAGACAGAACACCGGGGAGCTGTTTTTT
NA	TRBV5-1	TRBJ2-1	NA	CASSSWADYNEQFF	TGCGCCAGCAGCTCTTGGGCTGATTACAATGAGCAGTTCTTC
TRBD1	TRBV6-6	TRBJ2-7	NA	CASRRGGTGDHTPYEQYF	TGTGCCAGCAGGCGAGGAGGGACAGGGGACCATACCCCTTACGAGCAGTACTTC
TRBD1	TRBV7-8	TRBJ1-4	NA	CASSNYGTAEKLFF	TGTGCCAGCAGCAACTACGGGACAGCGGAAAAACTGTTTTTT
TRBD1	TRBV5-1	TRBJ1-4	NA	CASSLGTGVNEKLFF	TGCGCCAGCAGCTTAGGGACAGGCGTGAATGAAAAACTGTTTTTT
NA	TRBV12-5	TRBJ2-2	NA	CASGALGAGNTGELFF	TGTGCTAGTGGTGCCCTGGGCGCCGGGAACACCGGGGAGCTGTTTTTT
NA	TRBV9	TRBJ2-2	NA	CASSVEARPQGNTGELFF	TGTGCCAGCAGCGTAGAGGCCAGGCCCCAAGGGAACACCGGGGAGCTGTTTTTT
NA	TRBV19	TRBJ1-2	NA	CASSIKTGIGSDWSYGYTF	TGTGCCAGTAGTATAAAAACAGGGATCGGATCGGATTGGTCCTATGGCTACACCTTC
NA	TRBV5-4	TRBJ2-7	once	CASSQTGAFSSYEQYF	TGTGCCAGCAGCCAGACAGGCGCTTTTAGCTCCTACGAGCAGTACTTC
NA	TRBV5-4	TRBJ1-4	NA	CASSHKTGENEKLFF	TGTGCCAGCAGCCATAAAACAGGTGAAAATGAAAAACTGTTTTTT
TRBD1	TRBV9	TRBJ1-2	NA	CASSPAGQGAIYGYTF	TGTGCCAGCAGCCCCGCGGGACAGGGGGCGATTTATGGCTACACCTTC
TRBD1	TRBV11-2	TRBJ2-1	few	CASSLTGGGYNEQFF	TGTGCCAGCAGCTTAACAGGGGGTGGGTACAATGAGCAGTTCTTC
NA	TRBV14	TRBJ1-1	NA	CASSQYKYTEAFF	TGTGCCAGCAGCCAATATAAATACACTGAAGCTTTCTTT
NA	TRBV27	TRBJ1-4	few	CASSLGGATNEKLFF	TGTGCCAGCAGCCTAGGTGGGGCGACTAATGAAAAACTGTTTTTT
TRBD1	TRBV19	TRBJ1-5	NA	CASSILRTGGPNQPQHF	TGTGCCAGTAGTATACTGCGGACAGGGGGGCCCAATCAGCCCCAGCATTTT
TRBD1	TRBV9	TRBJ2-7	NA	CASSVDDRAYEQYF	TGTGCCAGCAGCGTAGACGACAGGGCCTACGAGCAGTACTTC
NA	TRBV5-1	TRBJ2-2	NA	CASSSTGLLNTGELFF	TGCGCCAGCAGCTCAACGGGACTTTTGAACACCGGGGAGCTGTTTTTT
NA	TRBV6-5	TRBJ2-7	NA	CASSRLRYEQYF	TGTGCCAGCAGTCGACTGCGCTACGAGCAGTACTTC
NA	TRBV3-1/TRBV3-2	TRBJ1-6	NA	CASSHPVTRVGDSPLHF	TGTGCCAGCAGCCATCCCGTCACGAGGGTCGGGGATTCACCCCTCCACTTT
TRBD1	TRBV9	TRBJ1-1	NA	CASSLGQLNTEAFF	TGTGCCAGCAGCCTGGGACAGCTGAACACTGAAGCTTTCTTT
NA	TRBV27	TRBJ2-2	NA	CASSTRNTGELFF	TGTGCCAGCAGTACCAGGAACACCGGGGAGCTGTTTTTT
TRBD1	TRBV30	TRBJ1-4	once	CACRRNGRGLYEKLFF	TGTGCCTGTCGAAGGAATGGAAGGGGGCTTTATGAAAAACTGTTTTTT
TRBD1	TRBV7-9	TRBJ2-1	few	CASSLTGLNEQFF	TGTGCCAGCAGCTTGACAGGGCTCAATGAGCAGTTCTTC
TRBD2	TRBV18	TRBJ2-3	NA	CASSPLSGANADTQYF	TGTGCCAGCTCACCGCTTAGCGGGGCCAATGCAGATACGCAGTATTTT
TRBD1	TRBV9	TRBJ1-2	NA	CASSPWTGGNYGYTF	TGTGCCAGCAGCCCCTGGACAGGGGGAAACTATGGCTACACCTTC
NA	TRBV3-1/TRBV3-2	TRBJ2-1	NA	CASSKTPSTYNEQFF	TGTGCCAGCAGCAAAACTCCTAGCACCTACAATGAGCAGTTCTTC
TRBD2	TRBV19	TRBJ2-7	once	CASSIGRGYEQYF	TGTGCCAGTAGTATAGGGCGGGGGTACGAGCAGTACTTC
NA	TRBV4-1	TRBJ1-1	NA	CASSQDLYSEAFF	TGCGCCAGCAGCCAAGATCTCTACTCCGAAGCTTTCTTT